This TCR beta chain was sequenced for a study of T cell repertoires in cytomegalovirus infection. Looking at the study overall: Indications of both CMV infection and matching HLA type were provided by public TCR beta signatures.

Study conclusions and caveats: Dominating the ex vivo response were TCR beta clonotypes that were CMV-specific and HLA-C-restricted. There were carriers of CMV plus the relevant HLA, and cumulative public TCR beta family frequency identified them.

Comments on this clonotype: Its antigen is currently unknown.

Germline CDR1 MNHEY, CDR2 SMNVEV (reference sequence). The V gene lost 5 bases and the J gene lost 0 bases, with 13 bases spanning the gap. The CDR3 spans 15 residues. TCRdb re-called the reads with MiXCR, one entry per CDR3 protein. The table lists a few hundred thousand distinct CDR3 sequences, 20% to 25% of them singletons. The V call is TRBV27, the J call TRBJ2-5, with D unresolved. The clonotype originates from a human donor in good health (CMV status not recorded). Some clones in this sample may be carry-over from other donors' samples. The source material was cultured PBMCs, sampled from culture after CMV antigen stimulation. The CDR3 DNA reads as TGTGCCAGCAGTACCTTCAAAGGGTACCAAGAGACCCAGTACTTC. Translation gives CASSTFKGYQETQYF.